This entry concerns a single T cell receptor (beta chain). This sample stems from a study of blood T cell repertoires in COVID-19. TCRdb keeps only in-frame clones here, not all; method: immunoSEQ multiplex PCR. The sample yields about 130,000 clones, roughly four fifths seen once. The sequence was obtained from a man aged 30 to 39 who had recovered from COVID-19. Sequencing was performed on PBMCs or T cells enriched from blood (not recorded which).

The CDR3 loop reads CASSFSAGSSGGATYEQYF. In DNA, the CDR3 is TGTGCCAGCAGTTTTTCGGCAGGCTCTAGCGGGGGTGCAACCTACGAGCAGTACTTC. This chain uses TRBV27 with TRBJ2-7, with 10 bases lining up with TRBD2. Germline loops: CDR1 MNHEY, CDR2 SMNVEV (reference sequence). Trimming at V came to 3 bases and at J to 2 bases, leaving 16 bases not matched to a gene. CDR3 length: 19 residues.